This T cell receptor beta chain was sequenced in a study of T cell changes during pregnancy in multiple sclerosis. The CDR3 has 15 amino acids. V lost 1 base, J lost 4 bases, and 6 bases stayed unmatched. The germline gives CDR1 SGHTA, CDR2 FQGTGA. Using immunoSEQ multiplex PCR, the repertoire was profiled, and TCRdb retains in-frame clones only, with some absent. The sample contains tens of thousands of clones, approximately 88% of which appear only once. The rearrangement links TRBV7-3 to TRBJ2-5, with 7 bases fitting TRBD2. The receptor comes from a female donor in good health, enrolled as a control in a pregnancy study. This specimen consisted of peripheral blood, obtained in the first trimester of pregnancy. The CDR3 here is CASSLRPGGPETQYF. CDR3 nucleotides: TGTGCCAGCAGCTTAAGACCGGGGGGACCAGAGACCCAGTACTTC.